The 17 T cell receptor beta chains below all came from one sample that was sequenced in a study of CD8 T cells in ankylosing spondylitis (dated by TCRdb to the late 2010s). Library preparation was by 5' RACE. The data were produced on an Illumina HiSeq 2500. Using fastp trimming at Q25 and MiXCR clonotype assembly, TCRdb reanalyzed the public sequencing data and kept in-frame beta chains. Identical CDR3 proteins give one entry, which carries the most common genes and DNA. Counted in this sample were around 180,000 distinct CDR3 sequences; around a sixth of them appeared once. Jointly, the top ten make up roughly 4.5% of the sample. Sequenced input: blood, either unsorted or a sorted T cell fraction (not recorded which). The receptors were sampled from a male donor aged 10 to 30 with ankylosing spondylitis or in good health (not recorded which). Donor details come from another sample of the same person, matched by shared clones.

This clonotype was detected many times. The CDR3 DNA reads as TGTGCCAGCAGTTCCGCGGGACTAGCGATCAACTACGAGCAGTACTTC. Translation: CASSSAGLAINYEQYF. The chain joins TRBV6-2 or TRBV6-3 to TRBJ2-7; TRBD2 agrees at 10 bases. V trimming: 4 bases; J trimming: 3 bases; junction bases outside the gene matches: 9. The germline gives CDR1 MNHEY, CDR2 SVGEGT. This CDR3 is built from 16 residues.

This chain links TRBV7-2 with TRBJ2-2; D call uncertain. Germline values: CDR1 SGHTA, CDR2 FQGNSA. The CDR3 spans 15 residues. With 0 bases removed from V and 2 bases from J, the gap between germline ends came to 7 bases. This chain's CDR3 is CASSLALGNTGELFF. The CDR3 nucleotides are TGTGCCAGCAGCTTAGCGCTGGGAAACACCGGGGAGCTGTTTTTT.

This clonotype occurred many times. V gene TRBV12-3 or TRBV12-4 combines with J gene TRBJ1-1, with D unresolved. Trimming cost V 4 bases and J 6 bases, with 15 bases left between them. This CDR3 has 14 residues. CDR3 loop: CASSSLLESAEAFF. The CDR3 DNA sequence: TGTGCCAGCAGTTCTCTGCTTGAAAGCGCTGAAGCTTTCTTT.

The sample holds many counts of this clonotype. This chain joins TRBV6-5 and TRBJ2-3, with D unresolved. This CDR3 comprises 14 residues. Trimming took off 6 bases at V and 4 bases at J, with 14 bases between the two ends. Per the germline V gene, CDR1 is MNHEY and CDR2 is SVGAGI. The CDR3 reads CASRNTLVADTQYF. The CDR3 bases are TGTGCCAGCAGGAATACCCTGGTCGCAGATACGCAGTATTTT.

The table lists this clonotype with many counts. The CDR3 loop is CASSHAEGDTQYF. CDR3 nucleotides: TGCGCCAGCAGCCATGCCGAGGGGGATACGCAGTATTTT. The V gene is TRBV4-3, the J gene TRBJ2-3; D might be TRBD1 or TRBD2, each matching 5 bases. Germline lookup yields CDR1 LGHNA and CDR2 YSLEER. Between the trimmed V and J ends, which lost 3 bases and 6 bases, there was a span of 10 bases. The CDR3 runs to 13 residues.

The sample holds many counts of this clonotype. The chain links TRBV10-3 to TRBJ2-3; a weak D match, TRBD1 (5 bases). Deletions cut 6 bases from V and 6 bases from J, with 19 bases between. The CDR3 extends over 15 amino acids. Per the germline V gene, CDR1 is ENHRY and CDR2 is SYGVKD. The CDR3 loop reads CAISATGSSADTQYF. The CDR3 DNA reads as TGTGCCATCAGCGCTACAGGATCCTCGGCGGATACGCAGTATTTT.

The chain couples TRBV20-1 to TRBJ1-4; D ambiguous. CDR3 length equals 12 residues. Germline lookup yields CDR1 DFQATT and CDR2 SNEGSKA (reference sequence). V was trimmed by 0 bases and J by 5 bases, leaving 4 bases between them. The CDR3 DNA reads TGCAGTGCTAGAGATACGAATGAAAAACTGTTTTTT. Protein sequence: CSARDTNEKLFF.

The V call is TRBV29-1, the J call TRBJ2-1, with D uncertain. The V and J ends lost 3 bases and 8 bases respectively, with 8 bases between them. CDR1 and CDR2 (germline): SQVTM, ANQGSEA. CDR3 length: 11 residues. CDR3 in DNA: TGCAGCGTTGAGTCCAGTTATGAGCAGTTCTTC. Translated, it gives CSVESSYEQFF.

Ten or more counts support this clonotype. The genes are TRBV18 and TRBJ1-6; 7 nucleotides match TRBD1. The CDR3 covers 14 residues. V lost 6 bases and J lost 5; bases outside the gene matches: 4. Germline V gene lookup returns CDR1 KGHSH and CDR2 LQKENI. The CDR3 nucleotides are TGTGCCAGCTCCCGGACAGGTCATAATTCACCCCTCCACTTT. It is translated as CASSRTGHNSPLHF.

This clonotype was seen at least ten times. This sequence joins TRBV4-3 and TRBJ2-3, with a weak D call TRBD1 (5 bases). The CDR3 runs 17 residues. The ends were cut back, 4 bases at V and 1 base at J, with 18 bases in the middle. Germline loops: CDR1 LGHNA, CDR2 YSLEER. In DNA form, the CDR3 reads TGCGCCAGCAGCCGGAAAAAAGACAGATTCCGCACAGATACGCAGTATTTT. This encodes CASSRKKDRFRTDTQYF.

There are many counts of this clonotype. The chain recombines TRBV20-1 with TRBJ2-1, with unresolved D. Per germline, CDR1 DFQATT and CDR2 SNEGSKA (reference sequence). The CDR3 has 13 residues. V was shortened by 1 base and J by 5 bases, with 9 bases between the two germline ends. The CDR3 region has the DNA TGCAGTGCTAGAGTACGGTTGGACAATGAGCAGTTCTTC. This gives the protein CSARVRLDNEQFF.

The rearrangement uses TRBV24-1 and TRBJ2-1, with TRBD1 identical over 7 bases. With V trimmed by 12 bases and J by 4 bases, 11 bases remained unmatched. The CDR3 runs 14 residues. The germline V gene encodes CDR1 KGHDR and CDR2 SFDVKD. CDR3 residues: CAVGEGALYNEQFF. As DNA, the CDR3 is TGTGCCGTGGGTGAGGGGGCGTTGTACAATGAGCAGTTCTTC.

This clonotype has ten or more counts. V and J are TRBV6-1 and TRBJ1-4, with TRBD1 matching 7 bases. The germline CDR1 and CDR2 sequences are MNHNS and SASEGT. With 6 bases clipped from V and 4 bases from J, the junction kept 8 bases outside the gene matches. The CDR3 covers 15 residues. CDR3 coding DNA: TGTGCCAGCAGAAACTACAGGGGCGGTAATGAAAAACTGTTTTTT. The encoded protein is CASRNYRGGNEKLFF.

There are many counts of this clonotype. This sequence joins TRBV10-3 and TRBJ2-7; weak D call: TRBD2 (5 bases). Germline CDR1 reads ENHRY; CDR2 reads SYGVKD. The germline V and J ends were trimmed by 9 bases and 5 bases, with 14 bases remaining between them. This CDR3 is 12 amino acids long. Here the CDR3 DNA reads TGTGCCATGGGTCCTAGCTACCACGAGCAGTACTTC. Its translation is CAMGPSYHEQYF.

This clonotype was seen repeatedly, ten times or more. The chain recombines TRBV11-3 with TRBJ2-3; no definite D call. V was cut by 5 bases and J by 10 bases, with 13 bases left in between. The V gene's germline CDR1 is SGHNT and CDR2 YENEEA. This CDR3 region has 12 residues. The CDR3 is CASSPSVEAQYF. For the CDR3, the DNA is TGTGCCAGCAGCCCGTCCGTCGAGGCGCAGTATTTT.

This clonotype appeared many times. This rearrangement joins TRBV12-3 or TRBV12-4 to TRBJ1-5; D is uncertain. The CDR3 has 13 residues. Trimming shortened V by 2 bases and J by 7 bases, and 9 bases separated the two germline ends. The CDR3 here is CASSLTGGQPQHF. In DNA form, the CDR3 reads TGTGCCAGCAGTTTAACGGGTGGACAGCCCCAGCATTTT.

This clonotype was seen at least ten times. The gene calls are TRBV10-2 and TRBJ2-5; D uncertain. Deletions cut 5 bases from V and 7 bases from J, with 11 bases between. Germline V lookup: CDR1 WSHSY, CDR2 SAAADI. This CDR3 has 12 residues. CDR3 residues: CASSLFDGTQYF. Written as DNA, the CDR3 is TGCGCCAGCAGTCTCTTTGACGGGACCCAGTACTTC.